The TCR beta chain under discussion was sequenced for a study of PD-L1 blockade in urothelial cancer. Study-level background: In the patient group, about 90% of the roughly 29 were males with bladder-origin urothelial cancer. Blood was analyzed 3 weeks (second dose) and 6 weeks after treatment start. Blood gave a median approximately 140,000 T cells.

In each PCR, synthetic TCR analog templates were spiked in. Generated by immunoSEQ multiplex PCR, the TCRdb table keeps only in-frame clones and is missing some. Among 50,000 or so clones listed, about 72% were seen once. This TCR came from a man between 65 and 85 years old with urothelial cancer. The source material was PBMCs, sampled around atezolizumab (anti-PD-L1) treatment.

CDR3 region: CASSYNSQYEQYF. The CDR3 nucleotides read TGTGCCAGCAGTTACAACAGTCAGTACGAGCAGTACTTC. V and J are TRBV6-5 and TRBJ2-7; no clear D. Germline values: CDR1 MNHEY, CDR2 SVGAGI. V was shortened by 2 bases and J by 4 bases, with 9 bases between the two germline ends. CDR3 length equals 13 residues.